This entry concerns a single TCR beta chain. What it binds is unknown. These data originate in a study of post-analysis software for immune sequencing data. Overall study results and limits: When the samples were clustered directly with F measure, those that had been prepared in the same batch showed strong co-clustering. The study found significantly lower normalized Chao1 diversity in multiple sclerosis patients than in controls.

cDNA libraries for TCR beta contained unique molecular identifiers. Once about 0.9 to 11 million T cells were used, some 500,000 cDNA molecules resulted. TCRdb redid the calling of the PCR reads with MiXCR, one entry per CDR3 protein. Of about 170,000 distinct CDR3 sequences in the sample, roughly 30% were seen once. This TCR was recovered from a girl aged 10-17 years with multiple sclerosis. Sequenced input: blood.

The CDR3 loop reads CASSLAGTGDIYGYTF. Written as DNA, the CDR3 is TGTGCCAGCAGCTTGGCGGGGACAGGGGACATATATGGCTACACCTTC. The chain combines TRBV7-2 with TRBJ1-2; TRBD1 aligns across 10 bases. The CDR3 loop spans 16 amino acids. The J segment lost 5 bases and the V segment lost 3 bases, leaving 9 bases of the junction unmatched. Germline CDR1 reads SGHTA; CDR2 reads FQGNSA.